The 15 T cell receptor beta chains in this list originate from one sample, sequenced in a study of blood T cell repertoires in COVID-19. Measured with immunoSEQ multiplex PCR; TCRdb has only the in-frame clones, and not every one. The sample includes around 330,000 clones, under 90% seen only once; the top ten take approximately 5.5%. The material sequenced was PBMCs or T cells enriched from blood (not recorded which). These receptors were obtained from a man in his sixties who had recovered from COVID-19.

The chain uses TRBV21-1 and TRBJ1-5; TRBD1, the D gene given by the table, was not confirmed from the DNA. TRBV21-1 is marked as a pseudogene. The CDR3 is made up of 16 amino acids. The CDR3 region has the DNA TGTGCCAGCAGCAAAGCATTACCAGGGAAGAATCAGCCCCAGCATTTT. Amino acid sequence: CASSKALPGKNQPQHF.

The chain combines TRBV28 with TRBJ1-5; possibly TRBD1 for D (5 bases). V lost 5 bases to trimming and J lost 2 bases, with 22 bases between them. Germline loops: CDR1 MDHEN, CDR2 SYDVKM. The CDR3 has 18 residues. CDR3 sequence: CASSHARGGARGNQPQHF. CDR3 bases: TGTGCCAGCAGTCATGCCCGGGGAGGGGCTCGGGGCAATCAGCCCCAGCATTTT.

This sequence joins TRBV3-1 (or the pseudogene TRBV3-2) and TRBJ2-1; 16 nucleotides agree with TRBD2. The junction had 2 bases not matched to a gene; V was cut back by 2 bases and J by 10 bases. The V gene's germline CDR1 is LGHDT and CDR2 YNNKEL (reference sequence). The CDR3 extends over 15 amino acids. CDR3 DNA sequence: TGTGCCAGCAGCCAACCGGGACTAGCGGGAGGGGAGCAGTTCTTC. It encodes CASSQPGLAGGEQFF.

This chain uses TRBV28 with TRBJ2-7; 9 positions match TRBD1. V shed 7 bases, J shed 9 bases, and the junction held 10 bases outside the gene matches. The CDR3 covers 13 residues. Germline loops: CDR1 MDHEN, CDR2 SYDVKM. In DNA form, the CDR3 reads TGTGCCAGCATTGTACCGGGACAGGGTAGGCAGTACTTC. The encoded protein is CASIVPGQGRQYF.

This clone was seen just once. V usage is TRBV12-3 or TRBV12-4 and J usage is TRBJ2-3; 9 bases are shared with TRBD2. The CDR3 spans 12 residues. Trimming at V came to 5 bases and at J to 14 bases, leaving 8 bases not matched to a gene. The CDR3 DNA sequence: TGTGCCAGCAGTGAGCGGGGGGAGGTTCGGTATTTT. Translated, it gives CASSERGEVRYF.

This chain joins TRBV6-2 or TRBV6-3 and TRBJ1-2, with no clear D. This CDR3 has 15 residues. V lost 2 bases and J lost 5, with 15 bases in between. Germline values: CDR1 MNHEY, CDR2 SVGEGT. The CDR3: CASSYGRDHPYGYTF. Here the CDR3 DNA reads TGTGCCAGCAGTTACGGGAGGGATCACCCGTATGGCTACACCTTC.

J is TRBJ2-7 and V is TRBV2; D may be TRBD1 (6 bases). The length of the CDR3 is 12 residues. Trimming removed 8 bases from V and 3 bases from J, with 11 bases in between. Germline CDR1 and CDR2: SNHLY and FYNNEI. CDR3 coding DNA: TGTGCCAGCCGGGGACAAGGCTACGAGCAGTACTTC. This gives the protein CASRGQGYEQYF. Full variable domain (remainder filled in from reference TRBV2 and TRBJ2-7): EPEVTQTPSHQVTQMGQEVILRCVPISNHLYFYWYRQILGQKVEFLVSFYNNEISEKSEIFDDQFSVERPDGSNFTLKIRSTKLEDSAMYFCASRGQGYEQYFGPGTRLTVT.

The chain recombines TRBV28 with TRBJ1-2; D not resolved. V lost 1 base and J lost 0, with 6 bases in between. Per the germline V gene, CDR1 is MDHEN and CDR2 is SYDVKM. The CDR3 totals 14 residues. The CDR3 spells CASSLLVANYGYTF. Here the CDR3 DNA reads TGTGCCAGCAGTTTATTAGTGGCTAACTATGGCTACACCTTC.

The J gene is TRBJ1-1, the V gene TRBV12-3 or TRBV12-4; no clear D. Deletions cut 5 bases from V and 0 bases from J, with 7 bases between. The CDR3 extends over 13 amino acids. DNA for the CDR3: TGTGCCAGCAGTCTCGTAATGAACACTGAAGCTTTCTTT. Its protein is CASSLVMNTEAFF.

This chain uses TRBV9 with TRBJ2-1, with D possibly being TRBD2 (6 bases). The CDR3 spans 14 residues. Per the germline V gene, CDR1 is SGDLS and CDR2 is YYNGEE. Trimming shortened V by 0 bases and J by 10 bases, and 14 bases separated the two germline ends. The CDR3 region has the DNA TGTGCCAGCAGCGTAGTCGGCCAGGAGGGGGAGCAGTTCTTC. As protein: CASSVVGQEGEQFF.

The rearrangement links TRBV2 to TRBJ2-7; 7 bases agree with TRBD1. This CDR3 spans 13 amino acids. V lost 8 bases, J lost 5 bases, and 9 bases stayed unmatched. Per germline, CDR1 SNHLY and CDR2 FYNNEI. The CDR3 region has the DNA TGTGCCAGCGGGTTCAGGGGGTTGAACGAGCAGTACTTC. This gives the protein CASGFRGLNEQYF.

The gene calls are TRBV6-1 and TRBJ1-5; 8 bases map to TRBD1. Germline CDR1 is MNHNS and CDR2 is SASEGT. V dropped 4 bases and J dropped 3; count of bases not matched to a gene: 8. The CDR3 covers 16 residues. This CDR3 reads CASSGGQGQFNQPQHF. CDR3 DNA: TGTGCCAGCAGTGGAGGACAGGGACAGTTCAATCAGCCCCAGCATTTT.

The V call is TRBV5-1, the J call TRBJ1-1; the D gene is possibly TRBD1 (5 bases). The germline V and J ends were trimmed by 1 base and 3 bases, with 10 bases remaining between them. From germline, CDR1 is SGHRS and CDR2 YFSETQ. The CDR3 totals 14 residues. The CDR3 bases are TGCGCCAGCAGCTTGCCAGGGTGGGACACTGAAGCTTTCTTT. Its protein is CASSLPGWDTEAFF.

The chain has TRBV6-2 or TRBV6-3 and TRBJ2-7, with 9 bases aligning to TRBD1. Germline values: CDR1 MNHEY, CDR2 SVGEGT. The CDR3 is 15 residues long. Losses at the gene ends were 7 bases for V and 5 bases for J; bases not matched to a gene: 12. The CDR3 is CASIPSWDREDEQYF. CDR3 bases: TGTGCCAGCATCCCCTCCTGGGACAGGGAAGACGAGCAGTACTTC.

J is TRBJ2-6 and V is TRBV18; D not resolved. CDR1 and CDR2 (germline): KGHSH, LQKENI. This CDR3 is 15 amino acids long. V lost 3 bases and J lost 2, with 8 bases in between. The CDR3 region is CASSPVRAGANVLTF. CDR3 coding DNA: TGTGCCAGCTCACCGGTTAGAGCTGGGGCCAACGTCCTGACTTTC.